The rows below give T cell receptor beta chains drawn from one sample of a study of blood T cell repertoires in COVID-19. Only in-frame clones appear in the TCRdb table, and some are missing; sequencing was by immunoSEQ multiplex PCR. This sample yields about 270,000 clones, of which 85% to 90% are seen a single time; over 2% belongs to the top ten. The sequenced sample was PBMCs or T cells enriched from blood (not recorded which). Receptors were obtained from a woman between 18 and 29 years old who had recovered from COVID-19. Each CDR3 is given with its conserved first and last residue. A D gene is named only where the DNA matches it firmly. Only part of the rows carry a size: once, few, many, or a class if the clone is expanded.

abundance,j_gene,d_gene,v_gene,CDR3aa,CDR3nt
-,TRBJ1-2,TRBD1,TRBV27,CASSLRAVGAGGNYGYTF,TGTGCCAGCAGTTTAAGGGCGGTCGGGGCAGGGGGTAACTATGGCTACACCTTC
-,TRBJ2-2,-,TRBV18,CASSPQRTGELFF,TGTGCCAGCTCACCACAGCGCACCGGGGAGCTGTTTTTT
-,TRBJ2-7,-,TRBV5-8,CASSLGGLKQYF,TGTGCCAGCAGCTTGGGTGGCTTGAAGCAGTACTTC
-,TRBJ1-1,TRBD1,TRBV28,CASRPDRGLGNTEAFF,TGTGCCAGCAGACCTGACAGGGGGCTCGGGAACACTGAAGCTTTCTTT
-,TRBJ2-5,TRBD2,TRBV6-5,CASTAGGFGETQYF,TGTGCCAGCACCGCCGGGGGGTTTGGGGAGACCCAGTACTTC
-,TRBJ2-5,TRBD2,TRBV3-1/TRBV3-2,CASSQGLAAQETQYF,TGTGCCAGCAGCCAAGGACTAGCGGCGCAAGAGACCCAGTACTTC
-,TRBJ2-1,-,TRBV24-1,CATSGMPLRRGLFF,TGTGCCACCAGTGGCATGCCCCTACGGAGGGGCCTGTTCTTC
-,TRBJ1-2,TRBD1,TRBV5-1,CASSEGQGDGYTF,TGCGCCAGCAGCGAGGGACAGGGTGATGGCTACACCTTC
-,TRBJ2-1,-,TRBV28,CASSSSGYNEQFF,TGTGCCAGCAGTTCTTCAGGTTACAATGAGCAGTTCTTC
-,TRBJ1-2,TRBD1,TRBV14,CASSRGQGIYGYTF,TGTGCCAGCAGCCGGGGACAGGGGATCTATGGCTACACCTTC
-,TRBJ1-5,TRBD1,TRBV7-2,CASSLVGTVHF,TGTGCCAGCAGCTTAGTGGGGACAGTGCATTTT
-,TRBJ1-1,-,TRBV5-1,CASSLVSGGASEAFF,TGCGCCAGCAGCTTGGTCTCGGGGGGCGCGTCTGAAGCTTTCTTT
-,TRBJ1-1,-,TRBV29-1,CSVKLGGEAFF,TGCAGCGTTAAGCTAGGTGGTGAAGCTTTCTTT
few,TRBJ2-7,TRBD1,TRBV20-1,CSASLGDRNEQYF,TGCAGTGCTAGTTTGGGGGACAGGAACGAGCAGTACTTC
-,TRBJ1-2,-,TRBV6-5,CASTTGTGVYGYTF,TGTGCCAGCACCACCGGAACAGGTGTTTATGGCTACACCTTC
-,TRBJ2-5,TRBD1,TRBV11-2,CASSPGQGRETQYF,TGTGCCAGCAGCCCGGGACAGGGCAGGGAGACCCAGTACTTC
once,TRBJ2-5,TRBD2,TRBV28,CASSRPGLEAETQYF,TGTGCCAGCAGTCGCCCGGGACTAGAGGCAGAGACCCAGTACTTC
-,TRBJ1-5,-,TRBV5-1,CASSQQGDQPQHF,TGCGCCAGCAGCCAACAGGGTGATCAGCCCCAGCATTTT
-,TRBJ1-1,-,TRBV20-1,CSASDQGPEAFF,TGCAGTGCTAGTGACCAGGGCCCTGAAGCTTTCTTT
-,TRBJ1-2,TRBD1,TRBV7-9,CASSPRQGSYGYTF,TGTGCCAGCAGCCCCCGACAGGGAAGCTATGGCTACACCTTC
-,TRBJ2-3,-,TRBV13,CASSLFKDTQYF,TGTGCCAGCAGCTTATTTAAAGATACGCAGTATTTT
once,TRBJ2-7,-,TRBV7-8,CASSPQTGSYEQYF,TGTGCCAGCAGCCCCCAGACAGGATCCTACGAGCAGTACTTC
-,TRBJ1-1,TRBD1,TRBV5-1,CASLRGQGATEAFF,TGCGCCAGCCTCAGGGGGCAGGGGGCCACTGAAGCTTTCTTT
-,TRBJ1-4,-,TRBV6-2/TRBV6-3,CASSYSQTRGEKLFF,TGTGCCAGCAGTTACTCGCAGACTAGGGGTGAAAAACTGTTTTTT
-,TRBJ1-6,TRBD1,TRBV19,CASSTPDRTYNSPLHF,TGTGCCAGTAGTACACCGGACAGGACCTATAATTCACCCCTCCACTTT
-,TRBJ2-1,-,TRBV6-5,CASSRGLLENNEQFF,TGTGCCAGCAGCCGGGGGTTACTAGAGAACAATGAGCAGTTCTTC
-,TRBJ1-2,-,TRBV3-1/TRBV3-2,CASRIGAGGYTF,TGTGCCAGCAGGATCGGGGCGGGAGGCTACACCTTC
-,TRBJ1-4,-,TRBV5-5,CASSLGRANEKLFF,TGTGCCAGCAGCTTAGGGAGAGCTAATGAAAAACTGTTTTTT
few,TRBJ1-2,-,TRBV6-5,CASSPDTYGYTF,TGTGCCAGCAGTCCTGACACCTATGGCTACACCTTC
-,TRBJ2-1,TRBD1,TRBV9,CASSVAGTGGNEQFF,TGTGCCAGCAGCGTAGCTGGGACAGGGGGCAATGAGCAGTTCTTC
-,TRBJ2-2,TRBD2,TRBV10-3,CAISPEWGLAGAGELFF,TGTGCCATCAGTCCCGAGTGGGGACTAGCTGGGGCCGGGGAGCTGTTTTTT
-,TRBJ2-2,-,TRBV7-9,CASSLYAGRSGELFF,TGTGCCAGCAGCTTATACGCGGGGCGTTCCGGGGAGCTGTTTTTT
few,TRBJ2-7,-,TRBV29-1,CSAATGLWTYF,TGCAGCGCAGCCACAGGGCTCTGGACGTACTTC
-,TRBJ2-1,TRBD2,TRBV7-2,CASSASGYNEQFF,TGTGCCAGCAGCGCTAGCGGGTACAATGAGCAGTTCTTC
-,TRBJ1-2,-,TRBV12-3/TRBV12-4,CASSYTVDYGYTF,TGTGCCAGCAGTTATACAGTGGACTATGGCTACACCTTC
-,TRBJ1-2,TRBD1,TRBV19,CASSTQGAQAAYGYTF,TGTGCCAGTAGTACGCAGGGGGCGCAGGCTGCTTATGGCTACACCTTC
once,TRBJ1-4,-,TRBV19,CASSIGGGSEKLFF,TGTGCCAGTAGTATAGGGGGGGGAAGTGAAAAACTGTTTTTT
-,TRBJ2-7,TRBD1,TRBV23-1,CASRQTGTGAYEQYF,TGCGCCAGCAGACAAACCGGGACAGGGGCCTACGAGCAGTACTTC
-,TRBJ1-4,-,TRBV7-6,CASSRQGMEKLFF,TGTGCCAGCAGTAGGCAGGGGATGGAAAAACTGTTTTTT
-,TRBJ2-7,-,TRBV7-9,CASSLVGHRADEQYF,TGTGCCAGCAGCTTAGTTGGCCACAGGGCGGACGAGCAGTACTTC
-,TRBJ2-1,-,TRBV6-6,CASSPTMGSGSYNEQFF,TGTGCCAGCAGTCCAACGATGGGTAGCGGCTCCTACAATGAGCAGTTCTTC
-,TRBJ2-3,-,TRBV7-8,CASSSGGISELTDTQYF,TGTGCCAGCAGCTCCGGAGGGATTAGCGAACTCACAGATACGCAGTATTTT
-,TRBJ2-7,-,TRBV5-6,CASSYDSFYEQYF,TGTGCCAGCAGCTACGACAGTTTCTACGAGCAGTACTTC
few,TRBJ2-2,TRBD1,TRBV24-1,CATSDSRQGSQAGELFF,TGTGCCACCAGTGACTCAAGACAGGGCTCTCAGGCCGGGGAGCTGTTTTTT
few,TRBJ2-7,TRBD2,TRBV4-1,CASSQAGTSGYEQYF,TGCGCCAGCAGCCAAGCGGGGACTAGCGGCTACGAGCAGTACTTC
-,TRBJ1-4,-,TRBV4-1,CASSRGGFTNEKLFF,TGCGCCAGCAGCCGGGGAGGATTTACTAATGAAAAACTGTTTTTT
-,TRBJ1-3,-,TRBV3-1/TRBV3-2,CASSQDFRLRVSSGNTIYF,TGTGCCAGCAGCCAAGATTTTCGTCTACGGGTTTCCTCTGGAAACACCATATATTTT
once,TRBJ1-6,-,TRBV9,CASSLGGSSSPLHF,TGTGCCAGCAGCCTAGGTGGGAGTAGTTCACCCCTCCACTTT
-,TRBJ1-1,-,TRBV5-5,CASSLDRQNTEAFF,TGTGCCAGCAGCTTGGACAGGCAGAACACTGAAGCTTTCTTT
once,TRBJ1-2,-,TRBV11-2,CASSRLGVGYGYTF,TGTGCCAGCAGCCGACTCGGGGTTGGCTATGGCTACACCTTC
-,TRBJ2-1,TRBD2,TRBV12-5,CASTGTSLPSSYNEQFF,TGTGCTAGCACCGGGACTAGCCTCCCAAGCTCCTACAATGAGCAGTTCTTC
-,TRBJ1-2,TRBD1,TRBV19,CASSTSRGRDGYTF,TGTGCCAGTAGTACATCCAGGGGGCGTGATGGCTACACCTTC
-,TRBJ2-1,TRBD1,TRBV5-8,CASSLGQGNGYNEQFF,TGTGCCAGCAGCTTGGGACAGGGGAACGGGTACAATGAGCAGTTCTTC